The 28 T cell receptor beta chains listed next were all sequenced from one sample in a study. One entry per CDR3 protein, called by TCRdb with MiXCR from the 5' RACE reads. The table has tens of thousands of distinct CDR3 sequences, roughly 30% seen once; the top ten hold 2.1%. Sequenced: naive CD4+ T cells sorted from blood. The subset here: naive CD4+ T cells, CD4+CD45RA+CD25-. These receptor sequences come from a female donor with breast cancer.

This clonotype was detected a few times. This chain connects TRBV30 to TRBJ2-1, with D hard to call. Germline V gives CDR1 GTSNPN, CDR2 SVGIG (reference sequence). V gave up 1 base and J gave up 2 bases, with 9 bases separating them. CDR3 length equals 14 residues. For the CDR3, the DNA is TGTGCCTGGAGTGCTCCTACCCCCTACAATGAGCAGTTCTTC. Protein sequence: CAWSAPTPYNEQFF. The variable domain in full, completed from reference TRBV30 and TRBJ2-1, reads SQTIHQWPATLVQPVGSPLSLECTVEGTSNPNLYWYRQAAGRGLQLLFYSVGIGQISSEVPQNLSASRPQDRQFILSSKKLLLSDSGFYLCAWSAPTPYNEQFFGPGTRLTVL.

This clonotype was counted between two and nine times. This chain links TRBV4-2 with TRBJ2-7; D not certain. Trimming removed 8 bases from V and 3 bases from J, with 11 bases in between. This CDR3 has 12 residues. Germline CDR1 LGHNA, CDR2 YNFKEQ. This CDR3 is CASGPSGYEQYF. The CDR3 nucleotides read TGTGCCAGCGGACCAAGTGGCTACGAGCAGTACTTC.

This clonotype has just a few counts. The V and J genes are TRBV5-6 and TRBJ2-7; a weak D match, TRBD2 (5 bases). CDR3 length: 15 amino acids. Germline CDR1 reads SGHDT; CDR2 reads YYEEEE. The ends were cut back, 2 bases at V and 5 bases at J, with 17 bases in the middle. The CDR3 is CASSFLTSGYDEQYF. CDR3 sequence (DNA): TGTGCCAGCAGCTTCCTAACCTCGGGATACGACGAGCAGTACTTC. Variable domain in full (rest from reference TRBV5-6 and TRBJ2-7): DAGVTQSPTHLIKTRGQQVTLRCSPKSGHDTVSWYQQALGQGPQFIFQYYEEEERQRGNFPDRFSGHQFPNYSSELNVNALLLGDSALYLCASSFLTSGYDEQYFGPGTRLTVT.

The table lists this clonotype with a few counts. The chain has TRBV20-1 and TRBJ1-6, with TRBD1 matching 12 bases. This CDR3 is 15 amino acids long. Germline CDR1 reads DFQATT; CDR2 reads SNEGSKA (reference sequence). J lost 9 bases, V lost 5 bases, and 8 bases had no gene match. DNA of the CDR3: TGCAGTGCTCAGCCCCGGGACAGGGGGCTTTCACCCCTCCACTTT. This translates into CSAQPRDRGLSPLHF.

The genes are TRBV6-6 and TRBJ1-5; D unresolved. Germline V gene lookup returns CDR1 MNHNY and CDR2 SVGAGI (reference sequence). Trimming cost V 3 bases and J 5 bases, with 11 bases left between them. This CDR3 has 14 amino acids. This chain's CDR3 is CASSYLPDHQPQHF. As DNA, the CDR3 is TGTGCCAGCAGTTATTTGCCGGACCATCAGCCCCAGCATTTT.

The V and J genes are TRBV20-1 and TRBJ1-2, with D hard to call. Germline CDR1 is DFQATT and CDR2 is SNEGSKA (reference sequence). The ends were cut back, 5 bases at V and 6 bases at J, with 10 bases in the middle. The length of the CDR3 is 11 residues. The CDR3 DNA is TGCAGTGCTCAGGTTCGCCATGGCTACACCTTC. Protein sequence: CSAQVRHGYTF.

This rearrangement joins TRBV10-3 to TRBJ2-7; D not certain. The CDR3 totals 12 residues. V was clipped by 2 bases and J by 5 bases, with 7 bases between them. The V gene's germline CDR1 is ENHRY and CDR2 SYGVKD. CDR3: CAISENRDEQYF. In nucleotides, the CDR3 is TGTGCCATCAGTGAGAACCGGGACGAGCAGTACTTC.

CDR3 loop: CASSLGLGAPDTQYF. The CDR3 bases are TGTGCCAGCAGTTTAGGACTAGGGGCACCAGATACGCAGTATTTT. The rearrangement joins TRBV12-3 or TRBV12-4 to TRBJ2-3, with D perhaps TRBD2 (6 bases). The CDR3 is 15 residues long. V lost 1 base and J lost 4, with 12 bases in between.

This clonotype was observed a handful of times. The DNA for the CDR3 is TGTGCCAGCAGTTCATGGGCTGGGGTAGCCGGCTACACCTTC. Translation: CASSSWAGVAGYTF. The chain has TRBV27 and TRBJ1-2; D gene ambiguous. The CDR3 totals 14 residues. Trimming removed 4 bases at V and 8 bases at J, with 17 bases between. Germline CDR1 is MNHEY and CDR2 is SMNVEV (reference sequence).

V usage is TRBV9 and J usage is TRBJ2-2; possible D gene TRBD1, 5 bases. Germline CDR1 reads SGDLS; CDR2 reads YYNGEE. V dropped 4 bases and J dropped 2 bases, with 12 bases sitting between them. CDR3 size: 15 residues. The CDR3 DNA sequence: TGTGCCAGCAGCCGACAGAATATTAACACCGGGGAGCTGTTTTTT. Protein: CASSRQNINTGELFF.

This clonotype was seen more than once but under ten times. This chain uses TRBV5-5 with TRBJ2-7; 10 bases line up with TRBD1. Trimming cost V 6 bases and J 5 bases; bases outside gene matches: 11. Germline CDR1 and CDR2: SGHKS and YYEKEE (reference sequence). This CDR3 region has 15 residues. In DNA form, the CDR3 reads TGTGCCAGCACCCAGGGACAGGGGTATGGCAACGAGCAGTACTTC. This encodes CASTQGQGYGNEQYF.

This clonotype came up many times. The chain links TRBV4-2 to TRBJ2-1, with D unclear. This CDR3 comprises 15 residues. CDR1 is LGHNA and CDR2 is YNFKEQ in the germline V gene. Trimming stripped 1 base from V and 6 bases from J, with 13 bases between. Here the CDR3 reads CASSQGAGVLNEQFF. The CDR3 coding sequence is TGTGCCAGCAGCCAAGGGGCTGGAGTACTCAATGAGCAGTTCTTC.

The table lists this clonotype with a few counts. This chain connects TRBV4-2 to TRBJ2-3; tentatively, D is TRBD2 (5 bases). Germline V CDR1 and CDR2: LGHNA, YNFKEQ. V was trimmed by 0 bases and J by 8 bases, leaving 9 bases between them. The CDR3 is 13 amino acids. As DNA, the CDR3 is TGTGCCAGCAGCCAAGAATTCAGCGGTACGCAGTATTTT. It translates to CASSQEFSGTQYF.

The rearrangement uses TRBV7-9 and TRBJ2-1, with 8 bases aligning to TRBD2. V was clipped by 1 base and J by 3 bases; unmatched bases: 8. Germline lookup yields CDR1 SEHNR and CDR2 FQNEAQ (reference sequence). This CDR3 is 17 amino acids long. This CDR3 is CASSLGGWGLDYNEQFF. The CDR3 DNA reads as TGTGCCAGCAGCTTAGGCGGTTGGGGACTAGACTACAATGAGCAGTTCTTC.

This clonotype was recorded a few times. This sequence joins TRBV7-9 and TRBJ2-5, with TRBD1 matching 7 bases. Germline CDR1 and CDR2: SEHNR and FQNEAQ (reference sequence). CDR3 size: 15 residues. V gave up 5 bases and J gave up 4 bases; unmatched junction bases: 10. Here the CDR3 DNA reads TGTGCCAGCAGCGACCAGGGGGTCCTGGTAGAGACCCAGTACTTC. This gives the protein CASSDQGVLVETQYF.

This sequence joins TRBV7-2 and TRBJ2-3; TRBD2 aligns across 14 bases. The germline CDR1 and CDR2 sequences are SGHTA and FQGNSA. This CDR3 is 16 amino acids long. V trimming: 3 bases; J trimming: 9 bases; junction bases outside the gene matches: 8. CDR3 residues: CASSLGLAGERSTQYF. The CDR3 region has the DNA TGTGCCAGCAGCTTGGGACTAGCGGGAGAGCGGTCGACGCAGTATTTT. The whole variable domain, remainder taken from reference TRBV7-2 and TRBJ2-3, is GAGVSQSPSNKVTEKGKDVELRCDPISGHTALYWYRQSLGQGLEFLIYFQGNSAPDKSGLPSDRFSAERTGGSVSTLTIQRTQQEDSAVYLCASSLGLAGERSTQYFGPGTRLTVL.

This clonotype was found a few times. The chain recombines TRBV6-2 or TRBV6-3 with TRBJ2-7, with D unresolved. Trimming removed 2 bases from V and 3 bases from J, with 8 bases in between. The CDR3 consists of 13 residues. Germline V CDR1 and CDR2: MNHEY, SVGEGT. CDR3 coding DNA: TGTGCCAGCAGTTACAACAGAGGCTACGAGCAGTACTTC. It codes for CASSYNRGYEQYF.

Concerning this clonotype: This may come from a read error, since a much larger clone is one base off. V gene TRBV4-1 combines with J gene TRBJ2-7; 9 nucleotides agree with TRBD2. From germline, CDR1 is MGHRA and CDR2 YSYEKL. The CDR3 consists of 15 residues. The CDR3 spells CAGSQGTAGGYEQYF. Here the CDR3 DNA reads TGCGCCGGCAGCCAAGGAACGGCGGGAGGGTACGAGCAGTACTTC.

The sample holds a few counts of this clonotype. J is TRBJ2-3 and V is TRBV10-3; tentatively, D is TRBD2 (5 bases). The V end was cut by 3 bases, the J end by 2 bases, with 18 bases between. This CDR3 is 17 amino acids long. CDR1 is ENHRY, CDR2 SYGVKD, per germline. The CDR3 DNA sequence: TGTGCCATCAGTGAAGGACGGCGGGCAGTGGTCACAGATACGCAGTATTTT. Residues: CAISEGRRAVVTDTQYF.

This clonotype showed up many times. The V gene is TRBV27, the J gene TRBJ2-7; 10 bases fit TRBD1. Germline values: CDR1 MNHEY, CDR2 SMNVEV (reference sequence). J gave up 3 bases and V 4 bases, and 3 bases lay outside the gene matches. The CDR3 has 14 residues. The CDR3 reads CASSSGQGYYEQYF. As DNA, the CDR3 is TGTGCCAGCAGTTCGGGACAGGGGTACTACGAGCAGTACTTC.

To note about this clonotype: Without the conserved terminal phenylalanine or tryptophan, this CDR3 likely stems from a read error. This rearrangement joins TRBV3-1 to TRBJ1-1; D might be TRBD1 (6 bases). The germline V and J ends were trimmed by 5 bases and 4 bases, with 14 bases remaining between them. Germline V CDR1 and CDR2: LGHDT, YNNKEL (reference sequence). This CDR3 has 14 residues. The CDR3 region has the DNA TGTGCCAGCAGCGCCACAGGGCGGACCACTGAAGCTTTCTCT. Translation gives CASSATGRTTEAFS.

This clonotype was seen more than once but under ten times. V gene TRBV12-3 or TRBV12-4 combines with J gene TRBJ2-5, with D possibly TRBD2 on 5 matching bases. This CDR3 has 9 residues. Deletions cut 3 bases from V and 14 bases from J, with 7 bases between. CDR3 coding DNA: TGTGCCAGCAGTTTTGGACTTTACTTC. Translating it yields CASSFGLYF.

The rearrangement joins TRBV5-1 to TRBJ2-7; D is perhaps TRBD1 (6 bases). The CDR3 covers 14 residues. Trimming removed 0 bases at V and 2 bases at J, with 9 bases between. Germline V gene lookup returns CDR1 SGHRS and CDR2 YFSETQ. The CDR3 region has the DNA TGCGCCAGCAGCTTGGTACAGGGCGCCTACGAGCAGTACTTC. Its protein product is CASSLVQGAYEQYF.

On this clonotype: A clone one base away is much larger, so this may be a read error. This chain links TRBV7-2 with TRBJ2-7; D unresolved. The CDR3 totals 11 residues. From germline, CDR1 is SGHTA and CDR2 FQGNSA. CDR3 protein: CSSSWANEQYF. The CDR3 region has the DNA TGTTCCAGCAGCTGGGCCAACGAGCAGTACTTC. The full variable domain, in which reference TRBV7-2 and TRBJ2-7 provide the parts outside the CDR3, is GAGVSQSPSNKVTEKGKDVELRCDPISGHTALYWYRQSLGQGLEFLIYFQGNSAPDKSGLPSDRFSAERTGGSVSTLTIQRTQQEDSAVYLCSSSWANEQYFGPGTRLTVT.

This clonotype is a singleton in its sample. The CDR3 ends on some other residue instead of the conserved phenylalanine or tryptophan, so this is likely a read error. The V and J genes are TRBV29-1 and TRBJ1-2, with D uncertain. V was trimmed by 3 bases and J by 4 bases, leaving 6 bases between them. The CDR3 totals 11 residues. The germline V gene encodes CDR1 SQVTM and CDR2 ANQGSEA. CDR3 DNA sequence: TGCAGCGTTGATGGCATCTATGGCTACACCTAC. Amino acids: CSVDGIYGYTY.

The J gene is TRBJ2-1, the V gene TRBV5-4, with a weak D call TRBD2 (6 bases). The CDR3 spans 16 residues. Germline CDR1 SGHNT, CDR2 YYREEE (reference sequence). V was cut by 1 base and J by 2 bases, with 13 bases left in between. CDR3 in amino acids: CASSLPGTGAYNEQFF. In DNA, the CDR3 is TGTGCCAGCAGCTTGCCCGGGACTGGGGCCTACAATGAGCAGTTCTTC.

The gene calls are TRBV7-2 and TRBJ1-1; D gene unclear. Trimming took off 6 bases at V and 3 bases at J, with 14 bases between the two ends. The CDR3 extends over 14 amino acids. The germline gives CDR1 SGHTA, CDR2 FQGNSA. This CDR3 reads CASSRRVKDTEAFF. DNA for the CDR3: TGTGCCAGCAGTCGGCGGGTGAAGGACACTGAAGCTTTCTTT.

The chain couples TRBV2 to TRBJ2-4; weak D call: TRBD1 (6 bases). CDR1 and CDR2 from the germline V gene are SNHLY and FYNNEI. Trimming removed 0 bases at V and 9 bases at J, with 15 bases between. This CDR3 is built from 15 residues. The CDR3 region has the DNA TGTGCCAGCAGTGAAGCCCACCTAACAGGGAGCATTCAGTACTTC. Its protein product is CASSEAHLTGSIQYF.